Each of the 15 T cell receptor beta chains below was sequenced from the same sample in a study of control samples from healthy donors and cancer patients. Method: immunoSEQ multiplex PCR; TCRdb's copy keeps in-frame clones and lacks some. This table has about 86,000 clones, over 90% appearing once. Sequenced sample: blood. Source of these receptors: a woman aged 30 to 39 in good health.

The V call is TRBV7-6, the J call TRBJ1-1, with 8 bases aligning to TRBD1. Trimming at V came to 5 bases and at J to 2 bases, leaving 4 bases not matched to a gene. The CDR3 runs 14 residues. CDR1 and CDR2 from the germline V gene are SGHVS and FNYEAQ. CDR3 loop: CASSLGTGNTEAFF. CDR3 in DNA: TGTGCCAGCAGCCTTGGGACAGGTAACACTGAAGCTTTCTTT.

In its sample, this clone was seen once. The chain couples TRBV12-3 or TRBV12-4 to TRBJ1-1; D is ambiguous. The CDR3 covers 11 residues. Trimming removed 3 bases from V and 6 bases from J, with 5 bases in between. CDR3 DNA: TGTGCCAGCAGTTTGGGTCCTGAAGCTTTCTTT. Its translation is CASSLGPEAFF.

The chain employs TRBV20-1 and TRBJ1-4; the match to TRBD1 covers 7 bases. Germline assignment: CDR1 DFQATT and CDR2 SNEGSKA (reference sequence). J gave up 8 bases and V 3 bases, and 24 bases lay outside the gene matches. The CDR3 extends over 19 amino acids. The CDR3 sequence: CSASFRHGPHAGRGEKLFF. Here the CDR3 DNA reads TGCAGTGCTAGTTTTAGGCACGGTCCGCACGCGGGCAGGGGGGAAAAACTGTTTTTT.

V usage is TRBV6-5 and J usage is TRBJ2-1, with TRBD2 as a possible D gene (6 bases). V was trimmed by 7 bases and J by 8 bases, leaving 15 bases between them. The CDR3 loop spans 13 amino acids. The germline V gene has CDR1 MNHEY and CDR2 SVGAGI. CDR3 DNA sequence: TGTGCCAGCATTGGGGGGAGTTGGGATGAGCAGTTCTTC. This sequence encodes CASIGGSWDEQFF.

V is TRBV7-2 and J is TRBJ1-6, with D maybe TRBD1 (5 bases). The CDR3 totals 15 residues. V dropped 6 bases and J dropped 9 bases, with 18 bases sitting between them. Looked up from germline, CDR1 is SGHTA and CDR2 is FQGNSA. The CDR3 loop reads CASRPGTPATSPLHF. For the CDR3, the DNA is TGTGCCAGCAGACCAGGGACTCCTGCAACTTCACCCCTCCACTTT.

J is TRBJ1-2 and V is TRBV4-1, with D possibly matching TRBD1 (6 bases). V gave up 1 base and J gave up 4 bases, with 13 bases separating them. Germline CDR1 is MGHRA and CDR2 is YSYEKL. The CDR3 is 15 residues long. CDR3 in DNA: TGCGCCAGCAGCCAAGTCGGGGGGGCTCGCTATGGCTACACCTTC. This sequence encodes CASSQVGGARYGYTF.

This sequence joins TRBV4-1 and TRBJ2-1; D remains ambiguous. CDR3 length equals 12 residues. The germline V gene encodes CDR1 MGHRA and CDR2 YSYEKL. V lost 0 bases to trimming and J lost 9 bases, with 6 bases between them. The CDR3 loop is CASSQESGEQFF. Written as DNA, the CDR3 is TGCGCCAGCAGCCAAGAGTCAGGTGAGCAGTTCTTC.

The CDR3 coding sequence is TGTGCCATCCTGGGGCGGACTGAAGCTTTCTTT. It encodes CAILGRTEAFF. The chain recombines TRBV28 with TRBJ1-1, with D perhaps TRBD1 (5 bases). Germline values: CDR1 MDHEN, CDR2 SYDVKM. Trimming took 10 bases from V and 5 from J, leaving 11 bases between them. The CDR3 covers 11 residues.

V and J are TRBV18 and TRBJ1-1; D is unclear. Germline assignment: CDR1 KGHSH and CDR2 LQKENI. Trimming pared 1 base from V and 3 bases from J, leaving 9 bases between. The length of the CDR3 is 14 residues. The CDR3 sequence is CASSPQSGHTEAFF. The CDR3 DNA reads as TGTGCCAGCTCACCACAATCAGGCCACACTGAAGCTTTCTTT.

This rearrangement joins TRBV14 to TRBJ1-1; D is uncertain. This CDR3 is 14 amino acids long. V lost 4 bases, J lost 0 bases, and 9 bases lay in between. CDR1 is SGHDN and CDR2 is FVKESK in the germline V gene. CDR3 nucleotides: TGTGCCAGCAGCCGATGGACGGTGAACACTGAAGCTTTCTTT. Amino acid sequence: CASSRWTVNTEAFF.

The CDR3 DNA follows: TGTGCCAGCAGTTACTCGAGTGTTCACAATGGCTACACCTTC. This codes for CASSYSSVHNGYTF. This chain connects TRBV6-6 to TRBJ1-2; D is uncertain. Trimming stripped 0 bases from V and 6 bases from J, with 11 bases between. Germline V gives CDR1 MNHNY, CDR2 SVGAGI (reference sequence). The length of the CDR3 is 14 residues.

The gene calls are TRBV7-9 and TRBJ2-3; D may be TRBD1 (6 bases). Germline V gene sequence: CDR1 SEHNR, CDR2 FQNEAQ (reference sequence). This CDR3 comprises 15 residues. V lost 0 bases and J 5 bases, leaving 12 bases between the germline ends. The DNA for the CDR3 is TGTGCCAGCAGCTTAGCGCAGGGGATCAGAGATACGCAGTATTTT. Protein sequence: CASSLAQGIRDTQYF.

Here the CDR3 DNA reads TGTGCCAGCAGTTTACCCGGGCCGAACTTTGAAGCTTTCTTT. Amino acid sequence: CASSLPGPNFEAFF. V and J are TRBV6-5 and TRBJ1-1; D remains unclear. CDR3 length: 14 amino acids. Per germline, CDR1 MNHEY and CDR2 SVGAGI. Trimming took 4 bases from V and 7 from J, leaving 16 bases between them.

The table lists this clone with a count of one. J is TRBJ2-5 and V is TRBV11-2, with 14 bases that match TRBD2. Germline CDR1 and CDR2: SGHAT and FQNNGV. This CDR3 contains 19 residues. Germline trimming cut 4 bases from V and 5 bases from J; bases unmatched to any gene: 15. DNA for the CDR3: TGTGCCAGCAGCTCAGGGACTAGCGGGAGCTTTAGGATCTGGGAGACCCAGTACTTC. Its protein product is CASSSGTSGSFRIWETQYF.

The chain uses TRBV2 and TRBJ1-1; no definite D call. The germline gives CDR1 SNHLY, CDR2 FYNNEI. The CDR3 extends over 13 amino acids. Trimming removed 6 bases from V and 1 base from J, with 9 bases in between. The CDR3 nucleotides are TGTGCCAGCAGACAGCTAGCGAACACTGAAGCTTTCTTT. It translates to CASRQLANTEAFF.